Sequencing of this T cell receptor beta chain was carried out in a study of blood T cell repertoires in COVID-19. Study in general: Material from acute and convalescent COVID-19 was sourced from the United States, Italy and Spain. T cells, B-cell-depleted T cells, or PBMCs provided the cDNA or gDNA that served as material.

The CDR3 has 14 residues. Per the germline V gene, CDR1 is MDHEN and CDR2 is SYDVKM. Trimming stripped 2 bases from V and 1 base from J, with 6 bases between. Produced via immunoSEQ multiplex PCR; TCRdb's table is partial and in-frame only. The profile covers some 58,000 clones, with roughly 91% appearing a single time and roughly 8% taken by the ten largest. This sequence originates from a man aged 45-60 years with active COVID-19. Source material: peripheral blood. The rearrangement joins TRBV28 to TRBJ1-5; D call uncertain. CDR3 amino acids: CASSLLQSNQPQHF. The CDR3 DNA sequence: TGTGCCAGCAGTTTACTACAGAGCAATCAGCCCCAGCATTTT.